The 13 T cell receptor beta chains reported below all come from one sample, sequenced in a study of shared clonotypes between healthy human individuals. Profiling relied on immunoSEQ multiplex PCR, and the TCRdb table lists in-frame clones only, not all of them. The sample carries roughly 490,000 clones, around three quarters recorded once. Sequenced input: PBMCs. The receptors were gathered from a middle-aged woman in good health. Some clones in this sample may be carry-over from other donors' samples.

The genes are TRBV28 and TRBJ2-7; 11 nucleotides agree with TRBD2. Trimming cost V 3 bases and J 9 bases; bases outside gene matches: 7. Germline CDR1 reads MDHEN; CDR2 reads SYDVKM. The CDR3 spans 14 residues. The CDR3, as DNA: TGTGCCAGCAGTTTTACTAGCGGGAGTTACCGGCAGTACTTC. Translating it yields CASSFTSGSYRQYF.

This clone was seen a few times. This rearrangement joins TRBV5-4 to TRBJ1-1; D not certain. The CDR3 is made up of 15 amino acids. V lost 0 bases and J 1 base, leaving 10 bases between the germline ends. In germline, CDR1 is SGHNT, CDR2 YYREEE (reference sequence). The CDR3 is CASSLAGRSNTEAFF. The CDR3 coding sequence is TGTGCCAGCAGCTTGGCGGGCAGGTCGAACACTGAAGCTTTCTTT.

The chain recombines TRBV28 with TRBJ1-4; the D gene is possibly TRBD1 (5 bases). The CDR3 runs to 13 residues. Trimming cost V 7 bases and J 8 bases, with 14 bases left between them. Germline values: CDR1 MDHEN, CDR2 SYDVKM. The CDR3 loop reads CASTLGALEKLFF. In DNA, the CDR3 is TGTGCCAGCACCCTCGGGGCCCTCGAAAAACTGTTTTTT. Supplemented by reference TRBV28 and TRBJ1-4, the full variable domain reads DVKVTQSSRYLVKRTGEKVFLECVQDMDHENMFWYRQDPGLGLRLIYFSYDVKMKEKGDIPEGYSVSREKKERFSLILESASTNQTSMYLCASTLGALEKLFFGSGTQLSVL.

Note on this clone: Other DNA sequences from this sample encode an identical CDR3 as well. The CDR3 region is CASSPGVEQFF. The DNA for the CDR3 is TGTGCCAGCTCACCTGGGGTGGAGCAGTTCTTC. V usage is TRBV18 and J usage is TRBJ2-1; D is unresolved. This CDR3 has 11 amino acids. Between the trimmed V and J ends, which lost 3 bases and 10 bases, there was a span of 7 bases. Germline V lookup: CDR1 KGHSH, CDR2 LQKENI.

The chain uses TRBV13 and TRBJ1-4; no reliable D call. There are 13 residues in the CDR3. Trimming pared 5 bases from V and 4 bases from J, leaving 8 bases between. Germline loops: CDR1 PRHDT, CDR2 FYEKMQ (reference sequence). This chain's CDR3 is CASSPRHNEKLFF. CDR3 nucleotides: TGTGCCAGCAGCCCTCGTCATAATGAAAAACTGTTTTTT.

The chain's CDR3 is CASRRGGGTDTQYF. CDR3 DNA: TGTGCCAGCAGAAGGGGGGGCGGGACAGATACGCAGTATTTT. This rearrangement joins TRBV28 to TRBJ2-3; D might be TRBD2 (7 bases). V lost 6 bases and J 3 bases, leaving 13 bases between the germline ends. The CDR3 is made up of 14 amino acids. The germline V gene encodes CDR1 MDHEN and CDR2 SYDVKM.

The chain has TRBV5-1 and TRBJ2-5, with TRBD2 matching 11 bases. J gave up 5 bases and V 4 bases, and 7 bases lay outside the gene matches. CDR3 length: 15 amino acids. Germline V gene lookup returns CDR1 SGHRS and CDR2 YFSETQ. CDR3 DNA sequence: TGCGCCAGCAGCCCCCAACTAGCGGGAGAGGAGACCCAGTACTTC. It yields the protein CASSPQLAGEETQYF.

CDR3 amino acids: CASSRTTSSYEQYF. CDR3 sequence (DNA): TGTGCCAGTTCACGGACGACATCCTCCTACGAGCAGTACTTC. This chain links TRBV19 with TRBJ2-7; D not certain. This CDR3 has 14 amino acids. Germline-derived CDR1 and CDR2 are LNHDA and SQIVND (reference sequence). Trimming took 8 bases from V and 0 from J, leaving 14 bases between them.

The V and J genes are TRBV28 and TRBJ2-5, with 9 nucleotides matching TRBD2. The J segment lost 5 bases and the V segment lost 5 bases, leaving 6 bases of the junction unmatched. Germline V lookup: CDR1 MDHEN, CDR2 SYDVKM. The CDR3 sequence is 14 residues long. The CDR3 region has the DNA TGTGCCAGCAGTCGGGACAGCGGGAGGGAGACCCAGTACTTC. Its protein product is CASSRDSGRETQYF.

The chain uses TRBV7-2 and TRBJ2-7; 9 positions agree with TRBD2. The germline CDR1 and CDR2 sequences are SGHTA and FQGNSA. Unmatched junction bases numbered 3, after V lost 2 bases and J lost 1 base. There are 15 residues in the CDR3. The CDR3 coding sequence is TGTGCCAGCAGCTTACAAGCGGGAGGATCCTACGAGCAGTACTTC. It specifies CASSLQAGGSYEQYF.

This clone was counted once. V gene TRBV5-1 combines with J gene TRBJ1-1, with a possible D match to TRBD1 (6 bases). This CDR3 is built from 14 residues. The V gene's germline CDR1 is SGHRS and CDR2 YFSETQ. Trimming pared 4 bases from V and 1 base from J, leaving 11 bases between. The CDR3 region is CASSLGTSNTEAFF. The CDR3 coding sequence is TGCGCCAGCAGCCTGGGGACATCGAACACTGAAGCTTTCTTT.

The chain uses TRBV10-3 and TRBJ2-1; TRBD2 aligns across 10 bases. Losses at the gene ends were 7 bases for V and 6 bases for J; bases not matched to a gene: 3. From germline, CDR1 is ENHRY and CDR2 SYGVKD. There are 13 residues in the CDR3. The DNA of the CDR3 is TGTGCCATCAAGCGGGAGGGGGGCAATGAGCAGTTCTTC. The encoded protein is CAIKREGGNEQFF.

The gene calls are TRBV6-5 and TRBJ2-7; 11 nucleotides match TRBD2. The trim removed 6 bases at V and 3 bases at J, leaving 4 bases unmatched. Looked up from germline, CDR1 is MNHEY and CDR2 is SVGAGI. The CDR3 runs to 14 residues. CDR3 coding DNA: TGTGCCAGCAGGGCGACTAGCGGGAACTACGAGCAGTACTTC. Protein product: CASRATSGNYEQYF.